One sample yielded the 29 T cell receptor beta chains listed below, sequenced in a study of TIL therapy for anti-PD-1-resistant metastatic lung cancer. Sequencing used immunoSEQ v3. Only in-frame clones appear in the TCRdb table, and some are missing; sequencing was by immunoSEQ multiplex PCR. The table records 35,000 to 55,000 clones, approximately 79% of them present only once. Time point of the sample: pre-treatment sample, taken before nivolumab and TIL therapy. Here the sequenced sample was blood, taken at baseline. All receptors come from a man in his 70s with non-small cell lung cancer.

This chain connects TRBV21-1 to TRBJ2-3; the DNA was not used to check the table's D call, TRBD2. TRBV21-1 is given as a pseudogene. CDR3 length: 15 amino acids. CDR3 in amino acids: CASTLGLAFTDTQYF. The CDR3, as DNA: TGTGCCAGCACCCTGGGACTAGCCTTCACAGATACGCAGTATTTT.

The chain uses TRBV28 and TRBJ1-5; D is possibly TRBD1 (6 bases). The germline CDR1 and CDR2 sequences are MDHEN and SYDVKM. The CDR3 runs to 14 residues. Trimming stripped 6 bases from V and 9 bases from J, with 18 bases between. The CDR3 loop is CASRGNFQGTPQHF. CDR3 in DNA: TGTGCCAGCAGGGGCAACTTCCAGGGGACGCCCCAGCATTTT.

The chain couples TRBV28 to TRBJ2-5; perhaps TRBD2 as D (6 bases). V lost 2 bases, J lost 7 bases, and 17 bases lay in between. The CDR3 is 15 residues long. CDR1 and CDR2 (germline): MDHEN, SYDVKM. The CDR3 region has the DNA TGTGCCAGCAGTTTAGACCAGGGAGGCCAGGGGACCCAGTACTTC. Residues: CASSLDQGGQGTQYF.

This rearrangement joins TRBV10-1 to TRBJ2-1; D remains unclear. Germline CDR1 and CDR2: WNHNN and SYGVQD (reference sequence). The V gene lost 6 bases and the J gene lost 2 bases, with 14 bases spanning the gap. CDR3 length: 15 amino acids. This chain's CDR3 is CASSRSAYTYNEQFF. The CDR3 DNA sequence: TGCGCCAGCAGCCGGTCAGCGTATACCTACAATGAGCAGTTCTTC.

The V and J genes are TRBV9 and TRBJ1-3, with D possibly TRBD1 on 5 matching bases. In germline, CDR1 is SGDLS, CDR2 YYNGEE. Trimming cost V 0 bases and J 3 bases, with 10 bases left between them. The CDR3 is 15 amino acids. In DNA form, the CDR3 reads TGTGCCAGCAGCGTAGGCGAGGGGAATGGAAACACCATATATTTT. Its protein product is CASSVGEGNGNTIYF.

This clone occurred once. The V gene is TRBV19, the J gene TRBJ2-1; TRBD2 is a possible D gene (5 bases). This CDR3 is built from 12 residues. Deletions cut 6 bases from V and 6 bases from J, with 9 bases between. The germline CDR1 and CDR2 sequences are LNHDA and SQIVND (reference sequence). CDR3 sequence (DNA): TGTGCCAGTAGCATAACTAGCAATGAGCAGTTCTTC. This sequence encodes CASSITSNEQFF. Variable domain in full (rest from reference TRBV19 and TRBJ2-1): DGGITQSPKYLFRKEGQNVTLSCEQNLNHDAMYWYRQDPGQGLRLIYYSQIVNDFQKGDIAEGYSVSREKKESFPLTVTSAQKNPTAFYLCASSITSNEQFFGPGTRLTVL.

This clone was recorded only once. This sequence joins TRBV11-3 and TRBJ2-7, with 10 bases that match TRBD2. V shed 6 bases and J 3 bases; nucleotides not matched to a gene: 8. This CDR3 region has 15 residues. Germline CDR1 and CDR2: SGHNT and YENEEA. CDR3 loop: CASRGGLADNYEQYF. For the CDR3, the DNA is TGTGCCAGCAGAGGCGGACTAGCGGATAACTACGAGCAGTACTTC.

This chain links TRBV9 with TRBJ1-2; the D is unclear. The ends were cut back, 0 bases at V and 7 bases at J, with 22 bases in the middle. This CDR3 comprises 17 residues. CDR1 and CDR2 (germline): SGDLS, YYNGEE. The CDR3 DNA sequence: TGTGCCAGCAGCGTAGAGAACGGGCTACCGGGATTTAGTGGCTACACCTTC. Encoded protein: CASSVENGLPGFSGYTF.

This clone was seen a few times. The V gene is TRBV19, the J gene TRBJ2-2; the match to TRBD2 covers 7 bases. The CDR3 is 15 residues long. CDR1 is LNHDA, CDR2 SQIVND, per germline (reference sequence). Trimming took 2 bases from V and 9 from J; bases not matched to a gene: 9. CDR3 protein: CASSISQGGWRELFF. In DNA form, the CDR3 reads TGTGCCAGTAGTATATCCCAGGGAGGGTGGCGGGAGCTGTTTTTT.

The CDR3 DNA reads TGTGCCAGCAGCGCCCGTAGCGGGAGCTCCGCGAACACCGGGGAGCTGTTTTTT. Residues: CASSARSGSSANTGELFF. The chain is built from TRBV9 and TRBJ2-2; 9 positions match TRBD2. Germline CDR1 reads SGDLS; CDR2 reads YYNGEE. This CDR3 is 18 amino acids long. Losses at the gene ends were 3 bases for V and 0 bases for J; bases not matched to a gene: 9.

The CDR3 reads CASTTSGRRNEQFF. The CDR3 nucleotides read TGTGCCAGCACGACTAGCGGGAGGAGGAATGAGCAGTTCTTC. This rearrangement joins TRBV2 to TRBJ2-1, with 13 bases lining up with TRBD2. The V and J ends lost 7 bases and 7 bases, in that order; junction bases with no gene match: 4. The CDR3 totals 14 residues. Germline lookup yields CDR1 SNHLY and CDR2 FYNNEI.

This clone was picked up a small number of times. V and J are TRBV5-4 and TRBJ1-2; TRBD1 might be the D (6 bases). The germline V gene encodes CDR1 SGHNT and CDR2 YYREEE (reference sequence). V dropped 10 bases and J dropped 4 bases, with 17 bases sitting between them. This CDR3 is 13 amino acids long. CDR3 sequence reads: CAVRKGQFYGYTF. As DNA, the CDR3 is TGTGCCGTAAGGAAAGGACAGTTCTATGGCTACACCTTC.

The chain joins TRBV11-2 to TRBJ1-1; weak D call: TRBD1 (6 bases). The CDR3 runs to 14 residues. Germline CDR1 is SGHAT and CDR2 is FQNNGV. V gave up 3 bases and J gave up 1 base, with 9 bases separating them. CDR3: CASSLRDTNTEAFF. Written as DNA, the CDR3 is TGTGCCAGCAGCTTGCGGGACACGAACACTGAAGCTTTCTTT.

The chain links TRBV19 to TRBJ2-7; 13 bases agree with TRBD2. The V segment lost 5 bases and the J segment 5 bases; nucleotides outside the gene matches: 6. The germline V gene has CDR1 LNHDA and CDR2 SQIVND (reference sequence). The CDR3 spans 15 residues. The CDR3 sequence: CASSQPTSGRHEQYF. The CDR3 DNA follows: TGTGCCAGTAGTCAACCGACTAGCGGGAGGCACGAGCAGTACTTC.

The chain couples TRBV27 to TRBJ2-2, with 7 bases lining up with TRBD1. Losses at the gene ends were 5 bases for V and 2 bases for J; bases not matched to a gene: 8. The germline gives CDR1 MNHEY, CDR2 SMNVEV (reference sequence). This CDR3 is 16 amino acids long. CDR3 protein: CASSNPGQINTGELFF. The CDR3 DNA is TGTGCCAGCAGTAATCCGGGACAGATTAACACCGGGGAGCTGTTTTTT.

This clone was seen only a few times. Other DNA sequences from this sample encode an identical CDR3 as well. For the CDR3, the DNA is TGTGCCAGCAGCTTGTCGGGACCAATCTCTGGGGCCAACGTCCTGACTTTC. Translated, it gives CASSLSGPISGANVLTF. The chain uses TRBV5-4 and TRBJ2-6; either TRBD1 or TRBD2 may supply D (5 bases each). This CDR3 has 17 amino acids. The germline CDR1 and CDR2 sequences are SGHNT and YYREEE (reference sequence). V dropped 1 base and J dropped 0 bases, with 11 bases sitting between them.

The chain is built from TRBV27 and TRBJ2-1; 9 bases match TRBD2. The CDR3 consists of 16 residues. Trimming took 4 bases from V and 9 from J; bases not matched to a gene: 13. CDR1 and CDR2 from the germline V gene are MNHEY and SMNVEV (reference sequence). The CDR3 nucleotides read TGTGCCAGCAGTTCCTCGGGACTAGCCCGGCCTGGTGAGCAGTTCTTC. Protein product: CASSSSGLARPGEQFF.

The V gene is TRBV5-1, the J gene TRBJ1-2; tentatively, D is TRBD1 (6 bases). Germline V lookup: CDR1 SGHRS, CDR2 YFSETQ. V was pared by 0 bases and J by 3 bases, with 9 bases between. CDR3 length: 14 amino acids. As DNA, the CDR3 is TGCGCCAGCAGCTTGGCAGGGGCGGACTATGGCTACACCTTC. Translation gives CASSLAGADYGYTF.

The CDR3 bases are TGTGCCAGTAAGGGGGACAGGCTGAACACTGAAGCTTTCTTT. It is translated as CASKGDRLNTEAFF. V usage is TRBV19 and J usage is TRBJ1-1; TRBD1 matches at 8 bases. There are 14 residues in the CDR3. Germline V lookup: CDR1 LNHDA, CDR2 SQIVND (reference sequence). The V segment lost 7 bases and the J segment 0 bases; nucleotides outside the gene matches: 4. The full variable domain, completed using reference TRBV19 and TRBJ1-1, is DGGITQSPKYLFRKEGQNVTLSCEQNLNHDAMYWYRQDPGQGLRLIYYSQIVNDFQKGDIAEGYSVSREKKESFPLTVTSAQKNPTAFYLCASKGDRLNTEAFFGQGTRLTVV.

CDR3 loop: CASSRPSGSSSYEQYF. The CDR3 DNA reads TGTGCCAGCAGCCGGCCTAGCGGGAGTTCCTCCTACGAGCAGTACTTC. V gene TRBV5-4 combines with J gene TRBJ2-7, with TRBD2 matching 10 bases. Germline loops: CDR1 SGHNT, CDR2 YYREEE (reference sequence). CDR3 length equals 16 residues. V was clipped by 4 bases and J by 0 bases; unmatched bases: 7.

The V gene is TRBV30, the J gene TRBJ2-3; no clear D. Trimming left V 2 bases short and J 5 bases short, with 11 bases between. CDR1 and CDR2 from the germline V gene are GTSNPN and SVGIG (reference sequence). This CDR3 is 13 amino acids long. Here the CDR3 reads CAWSMESLDTQYF. In DNA, the CDR3 is TGTGCCTGGAGTATGGAGTCTCTAGATACGCAGTATTTT.

The rearrangement links TRBV15 to TRBJ2-3; either TRBD1 or TRBD2 may fit D (5 bases each). The CDR3 covers 17 residues. Trimming removed 3 bases from V and 3 bases from J, with 19 bases in between. CDR1 and CDR2 (germline): LNHNV, YYDKDF (reference sequence). CDR3 sequence (DNA): TGTGCCACCAGCAGGGCCGGGGCAGGAGGTTCAACAGATACGCAGTATTTT. It yields the protein CATSRAGAGGSTDTQYF. Using reference TRBV15 and TRBJ2-3 for the parts outside the CDR3, the full variable domain is DAMVIQNPRYQVTQFGKPVTLSCSQTLNHNVMYWYQQKSSQAPKLLFHYYDKDFNNEADTPDNFQSRRPNTSFCFLDIRSPGLGDTAMYLCATSRAGAGGSTDTQYFGPGTRLTVL.

The V and J genes are TRBV7-8 and TRBJ2-7, with 8 bases identical to TRBD2. Germline loops: CDR1 SGHVS, CDR2 FQNEAQ. The V segment lost 1 base and the J segment 0 bases; nucleotides outside the gene matches: 5. The CDR3 loop spans 16 amino acids. CDR3 in amino acids: CASSLVAGGSSYEQYF. The CDR3, as DNA: TGTGCCAGCAGCTTAGTTGCGGGAGGTAGCTCCTACGAGCAGTACTTC. Full variable domain (rest looked up from reference TRBV7-8 and TRBJ2-7): GAGVSQSPRYKVAKRGQDVALRCDPISGHVSLFWYQQALGQGPEFLTYFQNEAQLDKSGLPSDRFFAERPEGSVSTLKIQRTQQEDSAVYLCASSLVAGGSSYEQYFGPGTRLTVT.

This clone was seen a few times. This chain connects TRBV5-3 to TRBJ2-7; 9 positions agree with TRBD1. TRBV5-3 is an ORF for which the function is uncertain. The CDR3 extends over 13 amino acids. V gave up 4 bases and J gave up 3 bases; unmatched junction bases: 2. The CDR3, as DNA: TGTGCCAGAAGCGGGGGACAGGGCTACGAGCAGTACTTC. Amino acid sequence: CARSGGQGYEQYF.

The rearrangement joins TRBV7-2 to TRBJ1-2, with 8 positions matching TRBD1. This CDR3 has 14 residues. Germline V gives CDR1 SGHTA, CDR2 FQGNSA. With V trimmed by 5 bases and J by 3 bases, 5 bases remained unmatched. The CDR3 sequence: CASSIDRGDYGYTF. The CDR3 coding sequence is TGTGCCAGCAGCATTGACAGGGGAGACTATGGCTACACCTTC.

This sequence joins TRBV10-1 and TRBJ2-2; D perhaps matches TRBD2 (6 bases). V lost 3 bases and J lost 5, with 13 bases in between. The CDR3 totals 15 residues. Per the germline V gene, CDR1 is WNHNN and CDR2 is SYGVQD (reference sequence). The CDR3 sequence is CASSDWEAGTGELFF. The DNA for the CDR3 is TGCGCCAGCAGTGATTGGGAGGCTGGGACCGGGGAGCTGTTTTTT.

The chain couples TRBV19 to TRBJ1-4; possibly TRBD1 for D (5 bases). Between the trimmed V and J ends, which lost 7 bases and 4 bases, there was a span of 16 bases. Germline loops: CDR1 LNHDA, CDR2 SQIVND (reference sequence). The CDR3 has 15 amino acids. The CDR3 nucleotides are TGTGCCAGTAACCCGACCGGGACGAATAATGAAAAACTGTTTTTT. Residues: CASNPTGTNNEKLFF.

The rearrangement links TRBV18 to TRBJ2-7, with 8 bases that match TRBD1. Germline V gene lookup returns CDR1 KGHSH and CDR2 LQKENI. The V segment lost 5 bases and the J segment 0 bases; nucleotides outside the gene matches: 6. This CDR3 is built from 15 residues. DNA of the CDR3: TGTGCCAGCTCAGAGACAGGGACAGGCTCCTACGAGCAGTACTTC. Its protein product is CASSETGTGSYEQYF. Full variable domain (remainder filled in from reference TRBV18 and TRBJ2-7): NAGVMQNPRHLVRRRGQEARLRCSPMKGHSHVYWYRQLPEEGLKFMVYLQKENIIDESGMPKERFSAEFPKEGPSILRIQQVVRGDSAAYFCASSETGTGSYEQYFGPGTRLTVT.

This chain connects TRBV7-3 to TRBJ2-7, with 10 bases that match TRBD1. Germline values: CDR1 SGHTA, CDR2 FQGTGA. The CDR3 is 17 residues long. Trimming at V came to 11 bases and at J to 1 base, leaving 17 bases not matched to a gene. The CDR3 DNA sequence: TGTGCCCCCACGCCGGTCCTATTGGGACAGGGGTCCTACGAGCAGTACTTC. Its translation: CAPTPVLLGQGSYEQYF.